These 29 T cell receptor beta chains were all obtained from the same sample, sequenced in a study of blood T cells in healthy people across ages. Using a J-beta primer mix together with a sample-barcoded 5' primer, a second PCR was run for roughly 7 to 12 cycles. MiXCR was run by TCRdb on the 5' RACE reads, yielding one entry per CDR3 protein. Of over 1.5 million distinct CDR3 sequences listed, around half are singletons. The sequencing input was blood. These receptors all come from a woman in her 40s in good health.

V is TRBV12-3 or TRBV12-4 and J is TRBJ1-2; perhaps TRBD1 as D (5 bases). The CDR3 is 13 amino acids. Trimming stripped 3 bases from V and 7 bases from J, with 12 bases between. DNA of the CDR3: TGTGCCAGCAGTTTCCGGGGCTCGAGTGGCTACACCTTC. Its translation is CASSFRGSSGYTF.

The chain joins TRBV28 to TRBJ2-1; D is undetermined. Germline assignment: CDR1 MDHEN and CDR2 SYDVKM. The CDR3 loop spans 13 amino acids. The ends were cut back, 3 bases at V and 6 bases at J, with 9 bases in the middle. The CDR3 nucleotides are TGTGCCAGCAGTTTCGACTCCCTCAATGAGCAGTTCTTC. This codes for CASSFDSLNEQFF.

The chain joins TRBV4-1 to TRBJ1-2; perhaps TRBD1 as D (5 bases). The CDR3 covers 15 residues. Germline lookup yields CDR1 MGHRA and CDR2 YSYEKL. Trimming pared 0 bases from V and 5 bases from J, leaving 13 bases between. The CDR3 DNA reads as TGCGCCAGCAGCCAAGATGAGACAGTGATGTATGGCTACACCTTC. This translates into CASSQDETVMYGYTF.

The chain has TRBV10-3 and TRBJ2-7, with D perhaps given as TRBD1 or TRBD2 (5 bases each). Germline loops: CDR1 ENHRY, CDR2 SYGVKD. V was cut by 2 bases and J by 2 bases, with 7 bases left in between. This CDR3 has 13 residues. This chain's CDR3 is CAISERGAYEQYF. The CDR3 nucleotides are TGTGCCATCAGTGAGAGGGGAGCCTACGAGCAGTACTTC.

The chain has TRBV15 and TRBJ1-2; D is ambiguous. Germline V gives CDR1 LNHNV, CDR2 YYDKDF (reference sequence). This CDR3 has 12 residues. Trimming shortened V by 6 bases and J by 2 bases, and 7 bases separated the two germline ends. In nucleotides, the CDR3 is TGTGCCACCAGGGGCAGCAACTATGGCTACACCTTC. Its translation: CATRGSNYGYTF.

This clonotype was picked up a small number of times. CDR3 DNA sequence: TGTGCCAGCAGCCCCCCCGGGACTAGCAGCCATACGCAGTATTTT. It is translated as CASSPPGTSSHTQYF. The chain couples TRBV7-9 to TRBJ2-3, with TRBD2 identical over 9 bases. Trimming removed 5 bases from V and 7 bases from J; junction bases left unmatched: 10. CDR3 length: 15 amino acids. Germline V gene lookup returns CDR1 SEHNR and CDR2 FQNEAQ (reference sequence).

This clonotype was detected ten times or more. This rearrangement joins TRBV7-9 to TRBJ1-2; D gene unclear. The germline gives CDR1 SEHNR, CDR2 FQNEAQ (reference sequence). Trimming removed 10 bases at V and 2 bases at J, with 17 bases between. The CDR3 extends over 14 amino acids. CDR3 residues: CATIPFTENYGYTF. The CDR3 DNA reads as TGTGCCACGATCCCTTTTACAGAGAACTATGGCTACACCTTC.

Points on this clonotype: At one end the junction does not follow the germline gene, possibly because of a read error. V gene TRBV7-2 combines with J gene TRBJ2-1; 10 bases fit TRBD2. CDR1 is SGHTA, CDR2 FQGNSA, per germline. The CDR3 consists of 15 residues. The CDR3 here is CASSLGLAVAYEQFF. CDR3 DNA sequence: TGTGCTAGCAGCTTAGGACTAGCGGTCGCCTATGAGCAGTTCTTC.

The V call is TRBV7-2, the J call TRBJ1-5; no clear D. V shed 6 bases and J shed 3 bases, with 12 bases lying between them. Germline V gene sequence: CDR1 SGHTA, CDR2 FQGNSA. The CDR3 is 14 amino acids. In DNA form, the CDR3 reads TGTGCCAGCAGTTCTGGGCGGAACAATCAGCCCCAGCATTTT. The encoded protein is CASSSGRNNQPQHF.

This clonotype occurred a few times. This chain links TRBV7-8 with TRBJ2-1, with TRBD2 matching over 13 bases. Unmatched junction bases numbered 8, after V lost 5 bases and J lost 10 bases. Looked up from germline, CDR1 is SGHVS and CDR2 is FQNEAQ. The CDR3 totals 15 residues. As DNA, the CDR3 is TGTGCCAGCAGCATCTGGACTAGCGGGGGTTACGAGCAGTTCTTC. It translates to CASSIWTSGGYEQFF. The full variable domain, with the rest looked up from reference TRBV7-8 and TRBJ2-1, is GAGVSQSPRYKVAKRGQDVALRCDPISGHVSLFWYQQALGQGPEFLTYFQNEAQLDKSGLPSDRFFAERPEGSVSTLKIQRTQQEDSAVYLCASSIWTSGGYEQFFGPGTRLTVL.

This clonotype was seen a handful of times. The chain links TRBV6-2 or TRBV6-3 to TRBJ2-7, with D hard to call. The V gene's germline CDR1 is MNHEY and CDR2 SVGEGT. V lost 7 bases and J lost 3, with 22 bases in between. CDR3 length: 16 amino acids. CDR3 loop: CASTPRLGSEHYEQYF. The CDR3 DNA is TGTGCCAGCACACCTAGGTTGGGCAGCGAACACTACGAGCAGTACTTC.

The chain has TRBV6-5 and TRBJ1-4, with D possibly being TRBD1 (6 bases). The germline V gene has CDR1 MNHEY and CDR2 SVGAGI. Trimming took 6 bases from V and 4 from J, leaving 9 bases between them. This CDR3 region has 13 residues. This CDR3 is CASRGHGNEKLFF. The DNA for the CDR3 is TGTGCCAGCAGGGGACACGGTAATGAAAAACTGTTTTTT.

V gene TRBV29-1 combines with J gene TRBJ2-1; 7 nucleotides agree with TRBD2. Germline V CDR1 and CDR2: SQVTM, ANQGSEA. This CDR3 region has 14 residues. Trimming at V came to 6 bases and at J to 10 bases, leaving 15 bases not matched to a gene. This chain's CDR3 is CSVLTSVALREQFF. CDR3 nucleotide sequence: TGCAGCGTCTTAACTAGCGTGGCTCTTCGCGAGCAGTTCTTC.

This clonotype was seen only a few times. The CDR3 here is CASSPRLAGAARETQYF. The CDR3 nucleotides are TGCGCCAGCAGTCCAAGACTAGCGGGGGCCGCGAGAGAGACCCAGTACTTC. This chain uses TRBV5-1 with TRBJ2-5, with 12 positions matching TRBD2. The CDR3 covers 17 residues. Looked up from germline, CDR1 is SGHRS and CDR2 is YFSETQ. Unmatched junction bases numbered 12, after V lost 5 bases and J lost 4 bases.

This clonotype was recorded a few times. The chain employs TRBV10-3 and TRBJ2-1; 7 nucleotides match TRBD1. With 6 bases clipped from V and 2 bases from J, the junction kept 4 bases outside the gene matches. From germline, CDR1 is ENHRY and CDR2 SYGVKD. The CDR3 covers 14 residues. CDR3 loop: CAIRRDSTYNEQFF. DNA for the CDR3: TGTGCCATCAGACGGGACAGCACCTACAATGAGCAGTTCTTC.

V is TRBV6-2 or TRBV6-3 and J is TRBJ2-7; no clear D. V shed 6 bases and J shed 5 bases, with 20 bases lying between them. Per germline, CDR1 MNHEY and CDR2 SVGEGT. CDR3 length: 15 residues. CDR3 protein: CASSLPTRNTHEQYF. CDR3 coding DNA: TGTGCCAGCAGCCTACCGACGCGTAACACCCACGAGCAGTACTTC.

The rearrangement links TRBV5-5 to TRBJ1-2, with D tentatively TRBD1 (6 bases). This CDR3 contains 14 residues. Germline V gives CDR1 SGHKS, CDR2 YYEKEE (reference sequence). Between the trimmed V and J ends, which lost 4 bases and 4 bases, there was a span of 14 bases. As DNA, the CDR3 is TGTGCCAGCAGCGTGGAGGGGGACGGCTATGGCTACACCTTC. Protein sequence: CASSVEGDGYGYTF.

This sequence joins TRBV6-2 or TRBV6-3 and TRBJ2-1, with TRBD1 matching over 10 bases. The CDR3 extends over 15 amino acids. Germline V lookup: CDR1 MNHEY, CDR2 SVGEGT. V trimming: 4 bases; J trimming: 8 bases; junction bases outside the gene matches: 8. CDR3 amino acids: CASSSGDRGLHEQFF. The DNA of the CDR3 is TGTGCCAGCAGTTCGGGAGACAGGGGGCTCCATGAGCAGTTCTTC.

This rearrangement joins TRBV20-1 to TRBJ2-5; perhaps TRBD1 as D (6 bases). V was cut by 3 bases and J by 1 base, with 9 bases left in between. CDR1 and CDR2 from the germline V gene are DFQATT and SNEGSKA (reference sequence). CDR3 length: 13 amino acids. CDR3 loop: CSARWDTQETQYF. The CDR3 DNA reads TGCAGTGCTAGGTGGGACACCCAAGAGACCCAGTACTTC.

The chain is built from TRBV27 and TRBJ1-5, with D maybe TRBD1 (5 bases). Germline V gene lookup returns CDR1 MNHEY and CDR2 SMNVEV (reference sequence). Trimming took 6 bases from V and 0 from J, leaving 21 bases between them. The CDR3 has 18 residues. DNA of the CDR3: TGTGCCAGCAGCGCTAGACAGCCCAACTCCTATAGCAATCAGCCCCAGCATTTT. This translates into CASSARQPNSYSNQPQHF.

V and J are TRBV27 and TRBJ2-1; TRBD1 or TRBD2 may be the D gene (6 bases each). Trimming removed 3 bases at V and 6 bases at J, with 15 bases between. This CDR3 contains 15 residues. Germline-derived CDR1 and CDR2 are MNHEY and SMNVEV (reference sequence). Here the CDR3 reads CASSLAGGGFNEQFF. CDR3 coding DNA: TGTGCCAGCAGTTTGGCCGGGGGCGGGTTCAATGAGCAGTTCTTC.

This chain uses TRBV20-1 with TRBJ2-5; weak D call: TRBD1 (6 bases). Between the trimmed V and J ends, which lost 5 bases and 11 bases, there was a span of 27 bases. Germline CDR1 DFQATT, CDR2 SNEGSKA (reference sequence). The CDR3 runs to 15 residues. The CDR3 region is CSADRDTSSYNEQYF. CDR3 bases: TGCAGTGCTGACCGGGACACCAGCTCCTACAATGAGCAGTACTTC.

This clonotype occurred a few times. The V and J genes are TRBV7-2 and TRBJ2-5; tentative D call: TRBD2 (5 bases). With 5 bases removed from V and 5 bases from J, the gap between germline ends came to 18 bases. Germline V gene lookup returns CDR1 SGHTA and CDR2 FQGNSA. This CDR3 region has 15 residues. The CDR3 loop reads CASSPLRGLGETQYF. CDR3 DNA sequence: TGTGCCAGCAGCCCCCTTCGGGGTTTGGGGGAGACCCAGTACTTC.

In its sample, this clonotype was seen a few times. The chain employs TRBV14 and TRBJ1-6; D not resolved. Trimming shortened V by 4 bases and J by 5 bases, and 12 bases separated the two germline ends. The germline V gene encodes CDR1 SGHDN and CDR2 FVKESK. The CDR3 extends over 15 amino acids. In DNA form, the CDR3 reads TGTGCCAGCAGCCTAGCCCGGGATAATAATTCACCCCTCCACTTT. Translated, it gives CASSLARDNNSPLHF.

Many counts were recorded for this clonotype. V usage is TRBV7-2 and J usage is TRBJ2-7, with D unclear. The CDR3 sequence is 16 residues long. Germline V gene data show CDR1 as SGHTA and CDR2 as FQGNSA. V was pared by 5 bases and J by 1 base, with 18 bases between. CDR3: CASSPPPPGPSYEQYF. The CDR3 DNA reads as TGTGCCAGCAGCCCCCCGCCTCCGGGCCCTTCCTACGAGCAGTACTTC.

This clonotype was observed many times. This chain joins TRBV7-2 and TRBJ2-7; D call uncertain. The germline V gene encodes CDR1 SGHTA and CDR2 FQGNSA. The V gene lost 6 bases and the J gene lost 0 bases, with 9 bases spanning the gap. There are 13 residues in the CDR3. The CDR3 DNA reads TGTGCCAGCAGGGCAGTCAGCTCCTACGAGCAGTACTTC. Amino acids: CASRAVSSYEQYF.

The chain carries TRBV19 and TRBJ2-2, with D hard to call. The ends were cut back, 7 bases at V and 2 bases at J, with 8 bases in the middle. Germline V gene lookup returns CDR1 LNHDA and CDR2 SQIVND (reference sequence). The CDR3 totals 13 residues. CDR3: CASKDLNTGELFF. CDR3 sequence (DNA): TGTGCCAGTAAAGACTTAAACACCGGGGAGCTGTTTTTT.

The chain joins TRBV29-1 to TRBJ2-7, with TRBD2 matching over 8 bases. This CDR3 spans 13 amino acids. With V trimmed by 5 bases and J by 0 bases, 3 bases remained unmatched. Germline values: CDR1 SQVTM, CDR2 ANQGSEA. CDR3 in DNA: TGCAGCGTTTGTCGGGGGGGCTCCTACGAGCAGTACTTC. Its protein is CSVCRGGSYEQYF.

Many counts were recorded for this clonotype. V gene TRBV27 combines with J gene TRBJ2-5; TRBD1 matches at 10 bases. Looked up from germline, CDR1 is MNHEY and CDR2 is SMNVEV (reference sequence). The CDR3 covers 15 residues. The junction had 9 bases not matched to a gene; V was cut back by 7 bases and J by 4 bases. CDR3 loop: CASTTGTGARETQYF. The CDR3 DNA is TGTGCCAGCACCACCGGGACAGGGGCTCGAGAGACCCAGTACTTC.